The entry below describes one TCR beta chain. Its antigen is unknown. These data belong to a study of early T cells in non-severe SARS-CoV-2 infection. Looking at the study overall: Bulk RNA taken from unsorted whole blood was sequenced, leaving chains unpaired.

Study-level findings and limits: The study's VDJdb matching favored anti-spike CD8 responses and missed private and CD4 specificities.

As part of library construction, unique molecular identifiers were attached to individual cDNA molecules. MiXCR, run by TCRdb on the 5' RACE reads, gives a single entry per CDR3 protein. The repertoire includes 95,000 to 100,000 distinct CDR3 sequences, over 10% of them detected once, and 2% to 2.5% sits in the top ten. The sequenced material came from whole blood. This TCR was sampled from an adult who was a healthcare worker with PCR-confirmed SARS-CoV-2 infection or an uninfected control (not recorded which).

The CDR3 DNA reads as TGTGCCAGCAGCGTTGGGGGCCTCGGAAATGAGCAGTTCTTC. This codes for CASSVGGLGNEQFF. J is TRBJ2-1 and V is TRBV9; possibly TRBD1 for D (6 bases). V lost 2 bases and J lost 7, with 13 bases in between. The CDR3 has 14 residues. CDR1 SGDLS and CDR2 YYNGEE come from the germline V gene. Supplemented by reference TRBV9 and TRBJ2-1, the full variable domain reads DSGVTQTPKHLITATGQRVTLRCSPRSGDLSVYWYQQSLDQGLQFLIQYYNGEERAKGNILERFSAQQFPDLHSELNLSSLELGDSALYFCASSVGGLGNEQFFGPGTRLTVL.